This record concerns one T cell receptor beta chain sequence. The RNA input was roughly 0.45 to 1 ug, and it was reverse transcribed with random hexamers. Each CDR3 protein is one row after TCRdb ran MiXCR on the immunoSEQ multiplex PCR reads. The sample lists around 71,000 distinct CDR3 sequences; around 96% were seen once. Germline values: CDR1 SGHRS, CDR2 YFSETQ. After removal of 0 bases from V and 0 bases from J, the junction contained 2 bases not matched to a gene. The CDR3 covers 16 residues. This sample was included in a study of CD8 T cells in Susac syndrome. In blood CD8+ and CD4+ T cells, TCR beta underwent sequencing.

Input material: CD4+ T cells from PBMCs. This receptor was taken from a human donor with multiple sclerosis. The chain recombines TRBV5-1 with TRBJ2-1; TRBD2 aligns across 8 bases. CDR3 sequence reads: CASSLAAGGSYNEQFF. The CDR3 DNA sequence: TGCGCCAGCAGCTTGGCGGCGGGGGGCTCCTACAATGAGCAGTTCTTC. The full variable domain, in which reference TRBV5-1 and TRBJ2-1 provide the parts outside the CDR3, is KAGVTQTPRYLIKTRGQQVTLSCSPISGHRSVSWYQQTPGQGLQFLFEYFSETQRNKGNFPGRFSGRQFSNSRSEMNVSTLELGDSALYLCASSLAAGGSYNEQFFGPGTRLTVL.